This entry lists 18 T cell receptor beta chains sequenced from one sample in a study of cytomegalovirus exposure and HLA in healthy donors. TCRdb keeps only in-frame clones here, not all; method: immunoSEQ multiplex PCR. The sample has fewer than 400,000 clones; roughly 86% are singletons. Sequences were obtained from PBMCs. The receptors originated from a young man in good health and CMV-seronegative.

The V gene is TRBV18, the J gene TRBJ2-3; TRBD1 matches at 8 bases. After removal of 3 bases from V and 0 bases from J, the junction contained 8 bases not matched to a gene. The germline gives CDR1 KGHSH, CDR2 LQKENI. This CDR3 is 17 amino acids long. In DNA form, the CDR3 reads TGTGCCAGCTCACCCCAGAGGACAGGGCCTAGCACAGATACGCAGTATTTT. The encoded protein is CASSPQRTGPSTDTQYF. Together with reference TRBV18 and TRBJ2-3, the CDR3 gives the full variable domain: NAGVMQNPRHLVRRRGQEARLRCSPMKGHSHVYWYRQLPEEGLKFMVYLQKENIIDESGMPKERFSAEFPKEGPSILRIQQVVRGDSAAYFCASSPQRTGPSTDTQYFGPGTRLTVL.

This rearrangement joins TRBV6-1 to TRBJ2-1; 10 nucleotides match TRBD2. The CDR3 is 15 amino acids. CDR1 is MNHNS and CDR2 is SASEGT in the germline V gene. V dropped 2 bases and J dropped 7; count of bases not matched to a gene: 5. The DNA of the CDR3 is TGTGCCAGCAGTGAACAGCGGGGGGGCCTGAATGAGCAGTTCTTC. Amino acid sequence: CASSEQRGGLNEQFF.

The chain uses TRBV16 and TRBJ1-4; D gene unclear. V dropped 1 base and J dropped 5 bases, with 11 bases sitting between them. This CDR3 has 15 amino acids. Germline V gene lookup returns CDR1 KGHSY and CDR2 FQNENV. The CDR3: CASSQCTATNEKLFF. The CDR3 bases are TGTGCCAGCAGCCAATGTACAGCCACGAATGAAAAACTGTTTTTT.

This chain joins TRBV27 and TRBJ2-3, with D unclear. V lost 5 bases and J 0 bases, leaving 15 bases between the germline ends. The CDR3 consists of 16 residues. Looked up from germline, CDR1 is MNHEY and CDR2 is SMNVEV (reference sequence). The CDR3 region is CASSLSSESSTDTQYF. CDR3 DNA sequence: TGTGCCAGCAGTCTAAGTAGTGAATCTAGCACAGATACGCAGTATTTT.

The chain links TRBV4-1 to TRBJ2-2; TRBD1 is a possible D gene (6 bases). Germline CDR1 reads MGHRA; CDR2 reads YSYEKL. This CDR3 spans 16 amino acids. V lost 1 base to trimming and J lost 4 bases, with 13 bases between them. CDR3 sequence: CASSQGGGRGTGELFF. Here the CDR3 DNA reads TGCGCCAGCAGCCAAGGTGGGGGCAGGGGCACCGGGGAGCTGTTTTTT.

The chain couples TRBV18 to TRBJ1-2; 9 bases match TRBD1. The V and J ends lost 3 bases and 6 bases, in that order; junction bases with no gene match: 11. Germline loops: CDR1 KGHSH, CDR2 LQKENI. The CDR3 covers 16 residues. CDR3 loop: CASSPLRDRAINGYTF. Written as DNA, the CDR3 is TGTGCCAGCTCACCTCTTAGGGACAGGGCGATCAATGGCTACACCTTC.

This clone has just one count. V usage is TRBV27 and J usage is TRBJ2-1, with D perhaps matching TRBD1 (6 bases). V lost 5 bases, J lost 3 bases, and 14 bases lay in between. Germline V CDR1 and CDR2: MNHEY, SMNVEV (reference sequence). CDR3 size: 15 residues. The CDR3 DNA is TGTGCCAGCAGTCAAACAGGGTACGGCTACAATGAGCAGTTCTTC. Translated: CASSQTGYGYNEQFF.

The chain employs TRBV6-6 and TRBJ2-7, with 12 bases aligning to TRBD1. The ends lost 5 bases at V and 4 bases at J; junction bases unmatched: 9. Germline V gene sequence: CDR1 MNHNY, CDR2 SVGAGI (reference sequence). The CDR3 consists of 16 residues. Here the CDR3 DNA reads TGTGCCAGCAGTAACACCGGGACAGGGGGCAATTACGAGCAGTACTTC. It encodes CASSNTGTGGNYEQYF.

The genes are TRBV15 and TRBJ2-7; maybe TRBD1 (6 bases). The germline V gene encodes CDR1 LNHNV and CDR2 YYDKDF (reference sequence). The CDR3 covers 13 residues. V lost 5 bases and J lost 5, with 13 bases in between. The CDR3 spells CATSPGAFDEQYF. The DNA of the CDR3 is TGTGCCACCAGCCCAGGGGCGTTTGACGAGCAGTACTTC.

V gene TRBV2 combines with J gene TRBJ1-2; maybe TRBD1 (5 bases). V lost 2 bases to trimming and J lost 4 bases, with 11 bases between them. The germline CDR1 and CDR2 sequences are SNHLY and FYNNEI. There are 14 residues in the CDR3. The CDR3 loop is CASSEQGPPYGYTF. CDR3 nucleotide sequence: TGTGCCAGCAGTGAACAGGGTCCCCCCTATGGCTACACCTTC.

On this clone: At one end, the junction sequence differs from germline, possibly due to a read error. The V call is TRBV18, the J call TRBJ1-2; 9 nucleotides line up with TRBD1. Germline V lookup: CDR1 KGHSH, CDR2 LQKENI. The CDR3 is 16 amino acids. The CDR3 region is CASTPVPGQGYYGYTF. CDR3 nucleotides: TGTGCCAGCACACCAGTCCCGGGACAGGGATACTATGGCTACACCTTC. The full variable domain, completed using reference TRBV18 and TRBJ1-2, is NAGVMQNPRHLVRRRGQEARLRCSPMKGHSHVYWYRQLPEEGLKFMVYLQKENIIDESGMPKERFSAEFPKEGPSILRIQQVVRGDSAAYFCASTPVPGQGYYGYTFGSGTRLTVV.

This clone was picked up one time. V gene TRBV27 combines with J gene TRBJ1-1, with D tentatively TRBD1 (6 bases). This CDR3 comprises 14 residues. The germline gives CDR1 MNHEY, CDR2 SMNVEV (reference sequence). Trimming stripped 5 bases from V and 10 bases from J, with 20 bases between. The CDR3: CASSPRGQGNRAFF. The CDR3 region has the DNA TGTGCCAGCAGTCCCCGCGGGCAGGGGAACCGAGCTTTCTTT.

The chain recombines TRBV18 with TRBJ2-5, with 10 bases identical to TRBD2. The ends lost 3 bases at V and 1 base at J; junction bases unmatched: 5. Germline V gene sequence: CDR1 KGHSH, CDR2 LQKENI. The CDR3 consists of 16 residues. CDR3 DNA: TGTGCCAGCTCACCGCCGGGACTAGCGTTCCAAGAGACCCAGTACTTC. It encodes CASSPPGLAFQETQYF.

V gene TRBV19 combines with J gene TRBJ2-3, with TRBD2 matching 8 bases. With 3 bases clipped from V and 5 bases from J, the junction kept 7 bases outside the gene matches. The V gene's germline CDR1 is LNHDA and CDR2 SQIVND (reference sequence). The CDR3 loop spans 15 amino acids. The CDR3 nucleotides are TGTGCCAGTAGTATCCTGACGGGGGGGCAAGATACGCAGTATTTT. Its translation: CASSILTGGQDTQYF. The full variable domain, its missing parts supplied by reference TRBV19 and TRBJ2-3, is DGGITQSPKYLFRKEGQNVTLSCEQNLNHDAMYWYRQDPGQGLRLIYYSQIVNDFQKGDIAEGYSVSREKKESFPLTVTSAQKNPTAFYLCASSILTGGQDTQYFGPGTRLTVL.

This chain links TRBV5-1 with TRBJ2-3; 7 bases fit TRBD2. The CDR3 runs to 16 residues. V shed 1 base and J 0 bases; nucleotides not matched to a gene: 5. Germline V gene sequence: CDR1 SGHRS, CDR2 YFSETQ. The DNA of the CDR3 is TGCGCCAGCAGCTTGCTAGCTAGCGGAAGCACAGATACGCAGTATTTT. Translation: CASSLLASGSTDTQYF.

The gene calls are TRBV27 and TRBJ1-3; 8 bases match TRBD1. This CDR3 comprises 14 residues. Germline CDR1 and CDR2: MNHEY and SMNVEV (reference sequence). V shed 4 bases, J shed 4 bases, and the junction held 3 bases outside the gene matches. DNA of the CDR3: TGTGCCAGCAGTTGGACAGGGACGGGAAACACCATATATTTT. The encoded protein is CASSWTGTGNTIYF.

The rearrangement joins TRBV19 to TRBJ1-1, with D perhaps TRBD1 (6 bases). Germline V gene sequence: CDR1 LNHDA, CDR2 SQIVND (reference sequence). This CDR3 has 15 residues. V was clipped by 9 bases and J by 0 bases, with 17 bases between them. CDR3 sequence: CASRDRGAMNTEAFF. As DNA, the CDR3 is TGTGCCAGCCGCGATCGGGGGGCCATGAACACTGAAGCTTTCTTT.

In this sample, this clone turned up once. V and J are TRBV7-2 and TRBJ2-5, with a weak D call TRBD2 (6 bases). Trimming removed 3 bases at V and 4 bases at J, with 12 bases between. The germline V gene has CDR1 SGHTA and CDR2 FQGNSA. The CDR3 loop spans 14 amino acids. The CDR3 DNA reads as TGTGCCAGCAGCTTGGTTGGGGGAGGAGAGACCCAGTACTTC. This translates into CASSLVGGGETQYF.